The TCR beta chain under discussion was sequenced for a study of cytotoxic CD8 clonotypes in ibrutinib-treated CLL. As for the study in general: The patients, roughly twelve relapsed/refractory and around 15 treatment-naive, included about 17 who were IGHV unmutated. Among patients, about 24 responded partially and 2 completely; approximately 15 then stayed remitted and 12 progressed after median roughly 68 months. Study findings and constraints: Whereas clonality rose at ibrutinib response, it declined toward baseline at progression.

Germline V gives CDR1 SGHTA, CDR2 FQGNSA. This CDR3 is 14 amino acids long. V trimming: 5 bases; J trimming: 8 bases; junction bases outside the gene matches: 10. On this clone itself: Its specificity is unknown.

Only in-frame clones appear in the TCRdb table, and some are missing; sequencing was by immunoSEQ multiplex PCR. The sample has about 21,000 clones, roughly 80% seen once. As input for TCR beta libraries, roughly 2 micrograms of genomic DNA came from cryopreserved PBMCs. The rearrangement uses TRBV7-2 and TRBJ1-2; 8 nucleotides line up with TRBD1. This material consisted of PBMCs, taken before ibrutinib treatment. The receptor was derived from a human donor with chronic lymphocytic leukemia. In DNA, the CDR3 is TGTGCCAGCAGCCCAGGGGGCAGGTCGAGGGGCTACACCTTC. Translated, it gives CASSPGGRSRGYTF. The complete variable domain, with remaining parts taken from reference TRBV7-2 and TRBJ1-2, reads GAGVSQSPSNKVTEKGKDVELRCDPISGHTALYWYRQSLGQGLEFLIYFQGNSAPDKSGLPSDRFSAERTGGSVSTLTIQRTQQEDSAVYLCASSPGGRSRGYTFGSGTRLTVV.